A single sample gave rise to the 10 T cell receptor beta chains below, sequenced in a study of PD-1 blockade in mismatch repair-deficient tumors (dated by TCRdb to about 2017). The label giving this sample's time point can be read as: peripheral blood before pembrolizumab. The library was generated by the immunoSEQ multiplex PCR assay. TCRdb retrieved this table from immuneACCESS and kept in-frame rearrangements only. Not all clones are present; in checked studies, unresolved V genes account for under half, and no reason is known for the remainder. The sample records tens of thousands of clones, less than 85% of which are singletons. Of the sample, about 3% falls within the top ten clones. Sample: PBMCs, taken before pembrolizumab treatment. These receptors were collected from an adult with mismatch repair-deficient cancer.

The chain combines TRBV2 with TRBJ2-7; 7 positions match TRBD2. The CDR3 covers 14 residues. V lost 6 bases to trimming and J lost 6 bases; unmatched junction nucleotides: 11. The germline CDR1 and CDR2 sequences are SNHLY and FYNNEI. CDR3 in amino acids: CASRRAGRDSEQYF. The CDR3 DNA reads as TGTGCCAGCAGACGAGCGGGGCGCGACTCCGAGCAGTACTTC.

The chain links TRBV29-1 to TRBJ1-2; D is uncertain. V lost 1 base, J lost 4 bases, and 22 bases lay in between. The CDR3 runs 17 residues. Germline CDR1 and CDR2: SQVTM and ANQGSEA. The CDR3 region has the DNA TGCAGCGTTGAAGGTCCGGGAAGTTTAAGAGCCAGCTATGGCTACACCTTC. Residues: CSVEGPGSLRASYGYTF.

The chain links TRBV9 to TRBJ2-1; 15 nucleotides agree with TRBD2. V lost 2 bases to trimming and J lost 2 bases; unmatched junction nucleotides: 5. The CDR3 has 18 residues. Per germline, CDR1 SGDLS and CDR2 YYNGEE. CDR3: CASSVGLAGGSTYNEQFF. The DNA of the CDR3 is TGTGCCAGCAGCGTCGGACTAGCGGGAGGGTCAACCTACAATGAGCAGTTCTTC.

This clone showed up just a few times. This chain uses TRBV6-6 with TRBJ2-7, with 9 bases identical to TRBD1. V lost 7 bases and J lost 5; bases outside the gene matches: 6. This CDR3 comprises 13 residues. Looked up from germline, CDR1 is MNHNY and CDR2 is SVGAGI (reference sequence). CDR3 sequence reads: CASKGTGRHEQYF. The CDR3 region has the DNA TGTGCCAGCAAGGGGACAGGGCGTCACGAGCAGTACTTC.

This clone was seen more than once but under ten times. The rearrangement joins TRBV7-9 to TRBJ1-5; no definite D call. Germline-derived CDR1 and CDR2 are SEHNR and FQNEAQ (reference sequence). V gave up 1 base and J gave up 6 bases, with 7 bases separating them. The length of the CDR3 is 13 residues. The CDR3 sequence is CASSLDGVQPQHF. The CDR3 DNA sequence: TGTGCCAGCAGCTTAGACGGGGTTCAGCCCCAGCATTTT.

This rearrangement joins TRBV29-1 to TRBJ2-7, with a weak D call TRBD2 (5 bases). Between the trimmed V and J ends, which lost 3 bases and 5 bases, there was a span of 17 bases. This CDR3 spans 14 amino acids. In germline, CDR1 is SQVTM, CDR2 ANQGSEA. The CDR3 DNA is TGCAGCGTTGACACGGGGTCTGACCTGGACGAGCAGTACTTC. Amino acid sequence: CSVDTGSDLDEQYF.

The rearrangement links TRBV18 to TRBJ2-5; D unresolved. The DNA end is a closer match to TRBJ2-7, so the J assignment may be wrong. The CDR3 covers 15 residues. Germline-derived CDR1 and CDR2 are KGHSH and LQKENI. The CDR3 sequence is CASSPLGASGFEQYF. The DNA of the CDR3 is TGTGCCAGCTCACCGCTCGGTGCTAGTGGTTTCGAGCAGTACTTC.

The V call is TRBV7-9, the J call TRBJ2-7, with D possibly being TRBD2 (5 bases). Germline-derived CDR1 and CDR2 are SEHNR and FQNEAQ (reference sequence). Trimming took off 6 bases at V and 2 bases at J, with 14 bases between the two ends. This CDR3 comprises 14 residues. CDR3 DNA: TGTGCCAGCAGTATAGTGGACTGGACCTACGAGCAGTACTTC. This gives the protein CASSIVDWTYEQYF.

This chain links TRBV15 with TRBJ2-1; 8 positions agree with TRBD2. V gave up 1 base and J gave up 8 bases; unmatched junction bases: 10. Germline lookup yields CDR1 LNHNV and CDR2 YYDKDF (reference sequence). The CDR3 consists of 16 residues. DNA for the CDR3: TGTGCCACCAGCAGAGTCCTAGCGGGCGGGAACTATGAGCAGTTCTTC. As protein: CATSRVLAGGNYEQFF.

CDR3 amino acids: CASSFGGGPGELFF. As DNA, the CDR3 is TGTGCCAGCAGCTTCGGCGGGGGGCCCGGGGAGCTGTTTTTT. This chain connects TRBV6-1 to TRBJ2-2; 8 bases line up with TRBD2. Germline V gives CDR1 MNHNS, CDR2 SASEGT. The V gene end was trimmed by 6 bases and the J gene end by 6 bases; junction bases not matched to a gene: 6. The CDR3 sequence is 14 residues long.